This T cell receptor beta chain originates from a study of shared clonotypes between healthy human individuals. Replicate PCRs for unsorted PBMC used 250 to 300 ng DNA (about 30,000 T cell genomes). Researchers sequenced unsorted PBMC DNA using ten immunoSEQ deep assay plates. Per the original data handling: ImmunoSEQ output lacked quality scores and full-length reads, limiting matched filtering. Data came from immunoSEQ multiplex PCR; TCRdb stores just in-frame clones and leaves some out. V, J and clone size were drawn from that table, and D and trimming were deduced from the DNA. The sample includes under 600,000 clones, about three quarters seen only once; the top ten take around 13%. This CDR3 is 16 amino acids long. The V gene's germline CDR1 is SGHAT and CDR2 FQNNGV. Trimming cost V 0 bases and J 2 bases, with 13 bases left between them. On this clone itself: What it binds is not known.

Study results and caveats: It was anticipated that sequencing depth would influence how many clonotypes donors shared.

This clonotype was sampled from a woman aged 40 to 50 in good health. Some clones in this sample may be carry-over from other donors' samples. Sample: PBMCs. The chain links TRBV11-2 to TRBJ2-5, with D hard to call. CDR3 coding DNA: TGTGCCAGCAGCTTAGAAGCGTCGCGGAGACAAGAGACCCAGTACTTC. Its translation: CASSLEASRRQETQYF.